This TCR beta chain comes out of a study of cytomegalovirus exposure and HLA in healthy donors. Study results and caveats: Some V segments, including TRBV6-2 and TRBV6-3, were excluded as indistinguishable. Being productive about 87% or about 30% of the time was typical of most TCR beta V segments in an earlier analysis.

V shed 5 bases and J 1 base; nucleotides not matched to a gene: 3. Looked up from germline, CDR1 is SGHTA and CDR2 is FQGNSA. The CDR3 extends over 14 amino acids. Notes on this clone: What it binds is unknown.

The primer mix had 60 Vbeta and 13 Jbeta primers. This table comes from immunoSEQ multiplex PCR, and its TCRdb copy is limited to in-frame clones, with some not included. The sample includes 150,000 to 200,000 clones, about 70% of them seen just once. V is TRBV7-2 and J is TRBJ2-7; TRBD2 matches 9 bases. The specimen sequenced was PBMCs. The sequence derives from a woman aged 25 to 39 in good health and CMV-seronegative. In DNA form, the CDR3 reads TGTGCCAGCAGCCAGACTAGCGGATCCTACGAGCAGTACTTC. It is translated as CASSQTSGSYEQYF.